This T cell receptor beta chain emerged from a study of blood T cell repertoires in COVID-19. Study information: Samples taken during acute and convalescent COVID-19 were collected in the United States, Italy and Spain.

Data came from immunoSEQ multiplex PCR; TCRdb stores just in-frame clones and leaves some out. The data show approximately 250,000 clones, roughly four fifths seen once. The CDR3 contains 15 residues. V lost 5 bases and J 1 base, leaving 12 bases between the germline ends. Germline-derived CDR1 and CDR2 are SGHAT and FQNNGV. The chain has TRBV11-2 and TRBJ2-1, with D perhaps matching TRBD2 (6 bases). Sequenced input: peripheral blood. This receptor was taken from a man between 50 and 59 years old with acute or convalescent COVID-19. CDR3 amino acids: CASSLGSGSYNEQFF. The CDR3 nucleotides are TGTGCCAGCAGCCTAGGTAGCGGTTCCTACAATGAGCAGTTCTTC.